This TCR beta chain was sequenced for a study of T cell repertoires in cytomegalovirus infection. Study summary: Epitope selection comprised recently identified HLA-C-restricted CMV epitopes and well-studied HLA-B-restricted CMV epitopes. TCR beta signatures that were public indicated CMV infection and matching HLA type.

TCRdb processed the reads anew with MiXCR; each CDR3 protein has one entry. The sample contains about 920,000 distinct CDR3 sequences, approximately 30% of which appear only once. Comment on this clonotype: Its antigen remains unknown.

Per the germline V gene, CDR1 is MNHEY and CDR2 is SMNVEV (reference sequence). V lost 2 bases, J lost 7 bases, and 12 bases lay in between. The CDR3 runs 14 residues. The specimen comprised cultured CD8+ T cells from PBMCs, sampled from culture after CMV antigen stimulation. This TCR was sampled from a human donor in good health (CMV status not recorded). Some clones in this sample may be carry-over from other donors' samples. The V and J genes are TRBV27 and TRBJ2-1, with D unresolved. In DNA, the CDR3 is TGTGCCAGCAGTTTACAAGACTTGGGAAATGAGCAGTTCTTC. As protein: CASSLQDLGNEQFF.